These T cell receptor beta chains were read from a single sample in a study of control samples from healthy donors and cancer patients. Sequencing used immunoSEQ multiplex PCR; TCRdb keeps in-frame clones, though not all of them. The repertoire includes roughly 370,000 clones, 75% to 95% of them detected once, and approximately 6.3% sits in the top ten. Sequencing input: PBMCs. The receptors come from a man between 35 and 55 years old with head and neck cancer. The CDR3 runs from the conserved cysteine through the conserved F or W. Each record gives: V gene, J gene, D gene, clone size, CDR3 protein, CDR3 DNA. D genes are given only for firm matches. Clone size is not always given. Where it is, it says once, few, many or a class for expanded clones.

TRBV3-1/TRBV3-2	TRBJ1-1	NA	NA	CASSPRFPRPPNTEAFF	TGTGCCAGCAGTCCCAGGTTTCCCCGTCCCCCGAACACTGAAGCTTTCTTT
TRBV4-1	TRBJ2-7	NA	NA	CASSLNEAFYEQYF	TGCGCCAGCAGCCTGAATGAGGCTTTCTACGAGCAGTACTTC
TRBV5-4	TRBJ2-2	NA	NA	CASSLVGGTGELFF	TGTGCCAGCAGCTTGGTAGGGGGGACCGGGGAGCTGTTTTTT
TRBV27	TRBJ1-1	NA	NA	CASSKGRTEAFF	TGTGCCAGCAGTAAGGGACGCACTGAAGCTTTCTTT
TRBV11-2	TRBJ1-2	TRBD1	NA	CASSPGQGVYGYTF	TGTGCCAGCAGTCCGGGACAGGGGGTATATGGCTACACCTTC
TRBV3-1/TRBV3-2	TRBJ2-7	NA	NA	CASSSTSGVYEQYF	TGTGCCAGCAGCTCCACTTCAGGGGTCTACGAGCAGTACTTC
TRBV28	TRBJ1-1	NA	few	CASRMNTEAFF	TGTGCCAGCAGAATGAACACTGAAGCTTTCTTT
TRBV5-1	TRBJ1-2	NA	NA	CASTLPGGSNYGYTF	TGCGCCAGCACCCTTCCCGGGGGCTCTAACTATGGCTACACCTTC
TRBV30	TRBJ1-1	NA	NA	CAWSVRVLTEAFF	TGTGCCTGGAGTGTCCGGGTTCTTACTGAAGCTTTCTTT
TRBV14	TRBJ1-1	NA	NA	CASSQLGFVNTEAFF	TGTGCCAGCAGCCAATTAGGGTTCGTGAACACTGAAGCTTTCTTT
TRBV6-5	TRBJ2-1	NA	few	CASGPRDKYNEQFF	TGTGCCAGCGGCCCCCGGGACAAGTACAATGAGCAGTTCTTC
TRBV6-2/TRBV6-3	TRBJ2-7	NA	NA	CASSTGQPYEQYF	TGTGCCAGCAGCACCGGACAGCCCTACGAGCAGTACTTC
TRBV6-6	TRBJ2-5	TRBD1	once	CASSGTVETQYF	TGTGCCAGCAGCGGGACAGTAGAGACCCAGTACTTC
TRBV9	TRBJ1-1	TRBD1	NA	CASSAPGQGASSEAFF	TGTGCCAGCAGCGCACCGGGACAGGGGGCGTCAAGTGAAGCTTTCTTT
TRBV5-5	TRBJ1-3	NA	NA	CASSFGLDTIYF	TGTGCCAGCAGCTTCGGCCTAGACACCATATATTTT
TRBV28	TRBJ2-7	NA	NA	CASTLPGSPSYEQYF	TGTGCCAGCACCTTACCGGGATCTCCCTCCTACGAGCAGTACTTC
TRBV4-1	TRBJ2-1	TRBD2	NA	CASSLAGSSYNEQFF	TGCGCCAGCAGCCTAGCGGGGAGCTCCTACAATGAGCAGTTCTTC
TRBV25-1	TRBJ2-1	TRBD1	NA	CASSEIVQGGHPTNEQFF	TGTGCCAGCAGTGAAATTGTACAGGGGGGACACCCTACAAATGAGCAGTTCTTC
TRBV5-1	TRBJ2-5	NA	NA	CASSLDGYKETQYF	TGCGCCAGCAGCTTGGACGGGTATAAGGAGACCCAGTACTTC
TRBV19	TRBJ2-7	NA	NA	CASSAVSYEQYF	TGTGCCAGTAGTGCAGTCTCCTACGAGCAGTACTTC
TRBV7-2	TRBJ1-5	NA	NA	CASSLASIGNQPQHF	TGTGCCAGCAGCTTAGCTTCGATAGGGAATCAGCCCCAGCATTTT
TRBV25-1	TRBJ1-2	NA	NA	CASSESVVWGPQTGYTF	TGTGCCAGCAGTGAATCTGTCGTCTGGGGACCTCAAACCGGCTACACCTTC
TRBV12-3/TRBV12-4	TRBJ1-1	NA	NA	CASNYGVNTEAFF	TGTGCCAGCAACTACGGGGTGAACACTGAAGCTTTCTTT
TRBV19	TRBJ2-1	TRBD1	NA	CASRLDRSSYNEQFF	TGTGCCAGTAGGCTGGACAGGAGCTCCTACAATGAGCAGTTCTTC
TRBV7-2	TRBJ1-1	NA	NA	CASSKLYRNMRGGTEAFF	TGTGCCAGCAGCAAATTATACCGTAATATGCGGGGCGGCACTGAAGCTTTCTTT
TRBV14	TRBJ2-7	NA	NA	CASSQEVYGSSYEQYF	TGTGCCAGCAGCCAAGAGGTTTACGGTAGCTCCTACGAGCAGTACTTC
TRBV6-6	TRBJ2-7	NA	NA	CASSRAVSLYDEQYF	TGTGCCAGCAGCCGCGCGGTGTCGCTCTATGACGAGCAGTACTTC
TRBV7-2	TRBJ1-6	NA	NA	CASSFRGVDNSPLHF	TGTGCCAGCAGCTTTCGGGGAGTTGACAATTCACCCCTCCACTTT
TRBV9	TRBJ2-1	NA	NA	CASSVAVGYNEQFF	TGTGCCAGCAGCGTAGCTGTGGGTTACAATGAGCAGTTCTTC
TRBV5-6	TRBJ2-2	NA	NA	CASSGGYTGELFF	TGTGCCAGCAGCGGAGGTTACACCGGGGAGCTGTTTTTT
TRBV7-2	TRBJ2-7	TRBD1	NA	CASSFLGDRGLYEQYF	TGTGCCAGCAGCTTTTTAGGCGACAGGGGGCTGTACGAGCAGTACTTC
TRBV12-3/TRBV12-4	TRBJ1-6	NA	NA	CASSLELGSPLHF	TGTGCCAGCAGCCTCGAACTGGGTTCACCCCTCCACTTT
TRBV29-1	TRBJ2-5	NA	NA	CSVEKGATNQETQYF	TGCAGCGTCGAGAAAGGGGCGACCAACCAAGAGACCCAGTACTTC